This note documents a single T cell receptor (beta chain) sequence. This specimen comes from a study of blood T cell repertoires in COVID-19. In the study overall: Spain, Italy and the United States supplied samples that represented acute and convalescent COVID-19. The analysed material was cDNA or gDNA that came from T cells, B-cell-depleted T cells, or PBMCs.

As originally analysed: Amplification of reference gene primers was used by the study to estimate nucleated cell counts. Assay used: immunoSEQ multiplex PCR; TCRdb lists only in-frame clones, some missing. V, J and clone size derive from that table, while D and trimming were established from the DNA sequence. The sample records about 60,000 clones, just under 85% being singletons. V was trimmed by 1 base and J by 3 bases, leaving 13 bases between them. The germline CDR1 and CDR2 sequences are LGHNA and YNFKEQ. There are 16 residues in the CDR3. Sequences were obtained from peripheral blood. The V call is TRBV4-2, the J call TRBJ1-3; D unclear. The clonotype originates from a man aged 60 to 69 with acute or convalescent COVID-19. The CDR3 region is CASSQGGPGSGNTIYF. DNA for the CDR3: TGTGCCAGCAGCCAAGGCGGCCCGGGGAGTGGAAACACCATATATTTT.